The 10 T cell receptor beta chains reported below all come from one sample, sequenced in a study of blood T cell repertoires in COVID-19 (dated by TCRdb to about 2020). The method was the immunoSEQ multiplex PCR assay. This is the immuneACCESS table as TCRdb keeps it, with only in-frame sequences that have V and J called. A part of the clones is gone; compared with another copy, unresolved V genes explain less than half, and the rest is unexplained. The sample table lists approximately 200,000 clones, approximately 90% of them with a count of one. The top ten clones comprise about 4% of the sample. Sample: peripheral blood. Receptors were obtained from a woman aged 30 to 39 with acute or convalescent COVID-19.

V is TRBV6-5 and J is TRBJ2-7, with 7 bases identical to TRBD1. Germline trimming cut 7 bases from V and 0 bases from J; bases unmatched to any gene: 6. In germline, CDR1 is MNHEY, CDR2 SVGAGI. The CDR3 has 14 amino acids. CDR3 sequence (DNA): TGTGCCAGCATTAGCAGGGGGAGCTCCTACGAGCAGTACTTC. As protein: CASISRGSSYEQYF.

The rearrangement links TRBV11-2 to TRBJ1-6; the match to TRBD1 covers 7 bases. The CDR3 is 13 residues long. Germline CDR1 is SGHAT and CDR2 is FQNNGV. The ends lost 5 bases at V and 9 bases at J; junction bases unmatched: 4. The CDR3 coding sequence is TGTGCCAGCAGCCAGGGGACAGCTTCACCCCTCCACTTT. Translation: CASSQGTASPLHF.

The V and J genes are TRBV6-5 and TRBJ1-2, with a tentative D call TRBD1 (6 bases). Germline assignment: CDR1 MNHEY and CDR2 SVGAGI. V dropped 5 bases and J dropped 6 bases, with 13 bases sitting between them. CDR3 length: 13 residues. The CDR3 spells CASSRGTRDGYTF. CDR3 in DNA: TGTGCCAGCAGTCGTGGGACACGCGATGGCTACACCTTC.

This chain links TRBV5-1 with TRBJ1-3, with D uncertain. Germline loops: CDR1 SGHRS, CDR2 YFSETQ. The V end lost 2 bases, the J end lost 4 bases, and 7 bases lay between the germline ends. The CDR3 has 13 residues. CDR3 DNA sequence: TGCGCCAGCAGCTTTAGTACGGGAAACACCATATATTTT. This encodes CASSFSTGNTIYF.

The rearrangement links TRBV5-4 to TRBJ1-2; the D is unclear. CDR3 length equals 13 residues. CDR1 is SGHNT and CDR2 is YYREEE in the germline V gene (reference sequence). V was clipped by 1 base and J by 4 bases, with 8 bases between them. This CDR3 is CASSLTESYGYTF. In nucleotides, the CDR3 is TGTGCCAGCAGCTTGACAGAGAGCTATGGCTACACCTTC.

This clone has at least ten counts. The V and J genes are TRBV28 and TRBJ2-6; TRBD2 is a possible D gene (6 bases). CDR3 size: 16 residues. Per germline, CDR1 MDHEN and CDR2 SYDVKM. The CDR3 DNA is TGTGCTTCGTTCCACCGGGAGAGCTCTGGGGCCAACGTCCTGACTTTC. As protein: CASFHRESSGANVLTF.

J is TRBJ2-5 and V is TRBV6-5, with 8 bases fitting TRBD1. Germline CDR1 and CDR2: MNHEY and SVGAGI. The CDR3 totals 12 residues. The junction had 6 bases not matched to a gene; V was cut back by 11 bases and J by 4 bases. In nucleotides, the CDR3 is TGTGCCGGACGGACAGGGAGAGAGACCCAGTACTTC. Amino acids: CAGRTGRETQYF.

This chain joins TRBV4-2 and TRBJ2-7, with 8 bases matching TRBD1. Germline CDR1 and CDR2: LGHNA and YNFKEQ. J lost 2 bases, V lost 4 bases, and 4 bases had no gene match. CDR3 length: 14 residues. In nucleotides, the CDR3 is TGTGCCAGCAGCCGAGGACAGGGTGCCTACGAGCAGTACTTC. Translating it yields CASSRGQGAYEQYF.

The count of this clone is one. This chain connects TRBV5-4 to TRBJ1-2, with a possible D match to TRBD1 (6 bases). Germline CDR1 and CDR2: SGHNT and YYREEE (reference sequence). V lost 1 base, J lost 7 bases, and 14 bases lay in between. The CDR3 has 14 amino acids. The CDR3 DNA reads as TGTGCCAGCAGCTTGCGCCAGGGGTCCGTTGGCTACACCTTC. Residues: CASSLRQGSVGYTF.

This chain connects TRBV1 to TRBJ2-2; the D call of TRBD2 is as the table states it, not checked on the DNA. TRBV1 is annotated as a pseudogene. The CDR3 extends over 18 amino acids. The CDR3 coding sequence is TGCACCAGCAGCCAAGATAAAGTCGGGCGGGAGGGCACCGGGGAGCTGTTTTTT. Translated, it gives CTSSQDKVGREGTGELFF.